Below are 23 T cell receptor beta chains sequenced from a single sample in a study of blood T cell repertoires in COVID-19. Clones were sequenced by immunoSEQ multiplex PCR, and TCRdb holds only the in-frame ones, with some missing. The data contain roughly 250,000 clones, 88% of them singletons. Sequences were obtained from peripheral blood. The receptors were gathered from a woman in her 30s with acute or convalescent COVID-19.

The chain links TRBV11-2 to TRBJ1-6, with 7 bases that match TRBD1. The V gene's germline CDR1 is SGHAT and CDR2 FQNNGV. With V trimmed by 2 bases and J by 9 bases, 4 bases remained unmatched. CDR3 length: 14 residues. Here the CDR3 reads CASSLTGQLSPLHF. In nucleotides, the CDR3 is TGTGCCAGCAGCTTAACGGGACAGCTTTCACCCCTCCACTTT.

The chain carries TRBV7-2 and TRBJ2-1; a possible D gene is TRBD2 (6 bases). The CDR3 contains 12 residues. The germline CDR1 and CDR2 sequences are SGHTA and FQGNSA. Trimming removed 6 bases at V and 9 bases at J, with 12 bases between. CDR3 residues: CASSRLDPEQFF. In DNA form, the CDR3 reads TGTGCCAGCAGTCGACTAGACCCTGAGCAGTTCTTC.

The chain recombines TRBV7-9 with TRBJ2-1, with 7 nucleotides matching TRBD2. V lost 0 bases to trimming and J lost 4 bases; unmatched junction nucleotides: 6. Germline loops: CDR1 SEHNR, CDR2 FQNEAQ (reference sequence). The CDR3 is made up of 16 amino acids. The CDR3 DNA reads as TGTGCCAGCAGCTTAGCTACTAGCGAGAGATACAATGAGCAGTTCTTC. It translates to CASSLATSERYNEQFF.

The rearrangement links TRBV30 to TRBJ2-7; TRBD2 aligns across 10 bases. CDR1 GTSNPN and CDR2 SVGIG come from the germline V gene (reference sequence). V dropped 3 bases and J dropped 5; count of bases not matched to a gene: 7. The CDR3 contains 14 residues. The chain's CDR3 is CAWSAASGRNEQYF. The CDR3 DNA follows: TGTGCCTGGAGCGCCGCTAGCGGGAGAAACGAGCAGTACTTC.

This rearrangement joins TRBV10-3 to TRBJ2-5; D possibly corresponds to TRBD1 (6 bases). Trimming pared 0 bases from V and 5 bases from J, leaving 16 bases between. The CDR3 has 16 amino acids. Per germline, CDR1 ENHRY and CDR2 SYGVKD. The CDR3 DNA follows: TGTGCCATCAGTGAGTCCCAAGACAGGTATTCTGAGACCCAGTACTTC. It yields the protein CAISESQDRYSETQYF.

This clone has only one observation. The chain couples TRBV18 to TRBJ2-6, with 8 nucleotides matching TRBD2. The V segment lost 3 bases and the J segment 0 bases; nucleotides outside the gene matches: 4. CDR3 length equals 17 residues. Germline CDR1 is KGHSH and CDR2 is LQKENI. The CDR3 loop is CASSPGGVNSGANVLTF. CDR3 in DNA: TGTGCCAGCTCACCCGGGGGGGTAAACTCTGGGGCCAACGTCCTGACTTTC.

This clone was picked up a small number of times. Written as DNA, the CDR3 is TGTGCCAGCAGCTTGACAGGGTCCTCCGGGGAGCTGTTTTTT. Encoded protein: CASSLTGSSGELFF. The chain uses TRBV7-9 and TRBJ2-2; 7 bases are shared with TRBD1. The junction had 4 bases not matched to a gene; V was cut back by 3 bases and J by 6 bases. In germline, CDR1 is SEHNR, CDR2 FQNEAQ (reference sequence). This CDR3 comprises 14 residues.

The rearrangement links TRBV5-1 to TRBJ2-4; possibly TRBD2 for D (6 bases). The V end lost 0 bases, the J end lost 6 bases, and 13 bases lay between the germline ends. The CDR3 is 15 residues long. Per germline, CDR1 SGHRS and CDR2 YFSETQ. The CDR3: CASSLGLTGRNIQYF. CDR3 in DNA: TGCGCCAGCAGCTTGGGTCTTACCGGGAGAAACATTCAGTACTTC. The whole variable domain, remainder taken from reference TRBV5-1 and TRBJ2-4, is KAGVTQTPRYLIKTRGQQVTLSCSPISGHRSVSWYQQTPGQGLQFLFEYFSETQRNKGNFPGRFSGRQFSNSRSEMNVSTLELGDSALYLCASSLGLTGRNIQYFGAGTRLSVL.

This sequence joins TRBV12-5 and TRBJ2-7; TRBD2 agrees at 10 bases. V shed 0 bases, J shed 3 bases, and the junction held 17 bases outside the gene matches. Germline CDR1 LGHNT, CDR2 FRNRAP. The CDR3 totals 20 residues. CDR3 sequence: CASGLVLSPSPSGRGYEQYF. The CDR3 nucleotides are TGTGCTAGTGGTTTGGTACTAAGCCCCAGTCCTAGCGGGAGAGGCTACGAGCAGTACTTC.

The V call is TRBV12-3 or TRBV12-4, the J call TRBJ1-4; D unresolved. The CDR3 loop spans 12 amino acids. The V gene lost 3 bases and the J gene lost 11 bases, with 10 bases spanning the gap. This CDR3 is CASSLDYLKLFF. The CDR3 coding sequence is TGTGCCAGCAGTTTGGACTATCTCAAACTGTTTTTT.

This chain connects TRBV11-2 to TRBJ2-7; 7 nucleotides match TRBD2. In germline, CDR1 is SGHAT, CDR2 FQNNGV. V was pared by 1 base and J by 5 bases, with 11 bases of the junction left unmatched. This CDR3 has 16 residues. The CDR3 here is CASSLVGQREGDEQYF. DNA of the CDR3: TGTGCCAGCAGCTTAGTAGGGCAGCGGGAAGGGGACGAGCAGTACTTC.

The chain combines TRBV10-1 with TRBJ1-5, with TRBD1 matching 8 bases. CDR3 length: 15 residues. Unmatched junction bases numbered 5, after V lost 6 bases and J lost 1 base. The germline gives CDR1 WNHNN, CDR2 SYGVQD (reference sequence). The CDR3: CASSQGQGSNQPQHF. CDR3 coding DNA: TGCGCCAGCAGCCAAGGACAGGGAAGCAATCAGCCCCAGCATTTT.

The rearrangement links TRBV5-4 to TRBJ2-7; possible D gene TRBD1, 5 bases. Germline CDR1 SGHNT, CDR2 YYREEE (reference sequence). CDR3 size: 16 residues. V gave up 4 bases and J gave up 3 bases, with 20 bases separating them. The chain's CDR3 is CASSESVRGILYEQYF. CDR3 coding DNA: TGTGCCAGCAGCGAATCGGTAAGGGGAATCCTCTACGAGCAGTACTTC.

CDR3 DNA: TGTGCCAGCAGCGTAGTGCCCTCTAGCGGCTACGAGCAGTACTTC. Encoded protein: CASSVVPSSGYEQYF. The chain combines TRBV9 with TRBJ2-7, with 7 nucleotides matching TRBD2. Germline CDR1 reads SGDLS; CDR2 reads YYNGEE. The trim removed 0 bases at V and 3 bases at J, leaving 6 bases unmatched. The CDR3 runs 15 residues.

This chain uses TRBV7-8 with TRBJ2-2, with 14 bases lining up with TRBD2. The V segment lost 2 bases and the J segment 3 bases; nucleotides outside the gene matches: 11. Germline V lookup: CDR1 SGHVS, CDR2 FQNEAQ. The CDR3 totals 20 residues. CDR3 region: CASSLRGGLAGARYTGELFF. For the CDR3, the DNA is TGTGCCAGCAGCTTACGAGGGGGACTAGCGGGAGCTAGGTACACCGGGGAGCTGTTTTTT.

This clone was seen a single time. Other DNA variants within this sample encode the same CDR3. This sequence joins TRBV9 and TRBJ2-7, with no clear D. Germline V CDR1 and CDR2: SGDLS, YYNGEE. This CDR3 is 14 amino acids long. V was cut by 0 bases and J by 3 bases, with 10 bases left in between. In nucleotides, the CDR3 is TGTGCCAGCAGCGTAGATCCGGGTAGCTACGAGCAGTACTTC. Amino acid sequence: CASSVDPGSYEQYF.

J is TRBJ1-5 and V is TRBV29-1; unclear D gene. The CDR3 covers 13 residues. CDR1 SQVTM and CDR2 ANQGSEA come from the germline V gene. Trimming left V 4 bases short and J 0 bases short, with 7 bases between. In nucleotides, the CDR3 is TGCAGCGTTGCAGTTAATAGCAATCAGCCCCAGCATTTT. Residues: CSVAVNSNQPQHF.

The V and J genes are TRBV4-3 and TRBJ2-7; 9 bases line up with TRBD2. V lost 0 bases and J lost 4; bases outside the gene matches: 7. Germline CDR1 reads LGHNA; CDR2 reads YSLEER. The CDR3 covers 16 residues. The CDR3: CASSQDPAGGVYEQYF. The CDR3, as DNA: TGCGCCAGCAGCCAAGATCCTGCGGGAGGGGTTTACGAGCAGTACTTC.

The gene calls are TRBV4-2 and TRBJ1-2; perhaps TRBD1 as D (5 bases). Trimming removed 0 bases from V and 6 bases from J, with 11 bases in between. In germline, CDR1 is LGHNA, CDR2 YNFKEQ. The length of the CDR3 is 14 residues. The DNA for the CDR3 is TGTGCCAGCAGCCAAGATTGGGCAGGGAATGGCTACACCTTC. It yields the protein CASSQDWAGNGYTF.

This clone has only a few counts. The rearrangement links TRBV7-9 to TRBJ1-5; D is possibly TRBD1 (6 bases). The CDR3 spans 15 residues. Germline values: CDR1 SEHNR, CDR2 FQNEAQ (reference sequence). V was cut by 1 base and J by 7 bases, with 14 bases left in between. For the CDR3, the DNA is TGTGCCAGCAGCTTAGGGCAGGCCACAGGGCAGCCCCAGCATTTT. This translates into CASSLGQATGQPQHF.

This clone was counted only a few times. The rearrangement joins TRBV11-2 to TRBJ2-2; 9 bases line up with TRBD2. V lost 4 bases, J lost 3 bases, and 6 bases stayed unmatched. CDR1 is SGHAT, CDR2 FQNNGV, per germline. The CDR3 extends over 16 amino acids. CDR3 DNA: TGTGCCAGCAGCTCCCCAGCGGGAGGCCACACCGGGGAGCTGTTTTTT. Amino acids: CASSSPAGGHTGELFF.

The chain employs TRBV7-2 and TRBJ2-2; 10 bases are a match to TRBD1. The CDR3 has 15 amino acids. CDR1 SGHTA and CDR2 FQGNSA come from the germline V gene. Unmatched junction bases numbered 2, after V lost 3 bases and J lost 4 bases. CDR3 amino acids: CASSFRQGATGELFF. DNA of the CDR3: TGTGCCAGCAGCTTTCGACAGGGGGCCACCGGGGAGCTGTTTTTT.

This sequence joins TRBV5-4 and TRBJ2-7; 8 bases match TRBD1. Per the germline V gene, CDR1 is SGHNT and CDR2 is YYREEE (reference sequence). This CDR3 has 14 amino acids. The ends lost 2 bases at V and 4 bases at J; junction bases unmatched: 5. CDR3 DNA sequence: TGTGCCAGCAGCTTAGCAGGGGGCGCGTACGAGCAGTACTTC. Protein: CASSLAGGAYEQYF.